The 22 T cell receptor beta chains below come from one sample, sequenced in a study of response to subunit inactivated influenza vaccine. TCRdb fed the RT-PCR reads into MiXCR, producing one record per CDR3 protein. The repertoire has 710,000 or so distinct CDR3 sequences, around 16% of them found once; the top ten carry 9.5% to 13%. The sample consisted of PBMCs from blood, taken about 13 days after vaccination. Receptors originate from a man aged 50-59 years who received an inactivated influenza vaccine.

This clonotype was counted a single time. The chain has TRBV27 and TRBJ1-2, with D unresolved. The V gene lost 5 bases and the J gene lost 11 bases, with 21 bases spanning the gap. Germline CDR1 and CDR2: MNHEY and SMNVEV (reference sequence). CDR3 length: 14 amino acids. The chain's CDR3 is CASSPTGRGDRYTF. The CDR3 DNA reads TGTGCCAGCAGTCCCACGGGTCGCGGGGATCGGTACACCTTC.

This clonotype turned up a few times. J is TRBJ1-4 and V is TRBV28, with a possible D match to TRBD1 (6 bases). The germline V gene has CDR1 MDHEN and CDR2 SYDVKM. The V gene lost 6 bases and the J gene lost 8 bases, with 13 bases spanning the gap. This CDR3 has 13 residues. The CDR3 DNA reads as TGTGCCAGCAGCACAAACACAGGGGAAAAACTGTTTTTT. Translating gives CASSTNTGEKLFF.

The chain couples TRBV5-6 to TRBJ2-3; TRBD2 matches 11 bases. With V trimmed by 4 bases and J by 4 bases, 14 bases remained unmatched. This CDR3 contains 18 residues. Germline CDR1 SGHDT, CDR2 YYEEEE. The CDR3 loop reads CASSPRTSGYPRADTQYF. In DNA form, the CDR3 reads TGTGCCAGCAGCCCGCGGACTAGCGGGTATCCCCGGGCAGATACGCAGTATTTT.

The table lists this clonotype with a few counts. The chain has TRBV14 and TRBJ2-2, with D possibly TRBD2 on 6 matching bases. The CDR3 sequence is 15 residues long. The V end was cut by 5 bases, the J end by 4 bases, with 14 bases between. The germline CDR1 and CDR2 sequences are SGHDN and FVKESK. The CDR3 reads CASSSRGAGTGELFF. CDR3 bases: TGTGCCAGCAGCTCTCGCGGGGCAGGCACCGGGGAGCTGTTTTTT.

This clonotype was picked up a small number of times. V is TRBV5-1 and J is TRBJ2-5; 9 bases match TRBD2. V dropped 4 bases and J dropped 5; count of bases not matched to a gene: 9. Germline CDR1 SGHRS, CDR2 YFSETQ. This CDR3 region has 15 residues. The CDR3 sequence is CASSQSAGGYETQYF. CDR3 DNA sequence: TGCGCCAGCAGCCAATCAGCGGGAGGCTACGAGACCCAGTACTTC.

The table lists this clonotype with a few counts. The chain employs TRBV20-1 and TRBJ2-3, with D tentatively TRBD2 (6 bases). The V gene's germline CDR1 is DFQATT and CDR2 SNEGSKA (reference sequence). CDR3 length: 13 residues. V lost 7 bases and J lost 6, with 17 bases in between. The CDR3 sequence is CSGDERVHDTQYF. The CDR3 nucleotides read TGCAGTGGCGACGAGCGGGTGCATGATACGCAGTATTTT.

This chain uses TRBV7-9 with TRBJ1-3; D is ambiguous. V lost 9 bases and J 4 bases, leaving 7 bases between the germline ends. The CDR3 extends over 11 amino acids. CDR1 is SEHNR, CDR2 FQNEAQ, per germline (reference sequence). DNA of the CDR3: TGTGCCAGGGCTGTGGGAAACACCATATATTTT. Its protein is CARAVGNTIYF.

This clonotype was observed a handful of times. J is TRBJ2-1 and V is TRBV18, with a tentative D call TRBD2 (6 bases). The V end was cut by 5 bases, the J end by 0 bases, with 11 bases between. Germline CDR1 KGHSH, CDR2 LQKENI. The CDR3 runs to 15 residues. DNA for the CDR3: TGTGCCAGCTCAATCGGGACTTACTCCTACAATGAGCAGTTCTTC. This gives the protein CASSIGTYSYNEQFF.

Only a few counts were recorded for this clonotype. The chain combines TRBV30 with TRBJ2-1; a weak D match, TRBD2 (5 bases). Germline lookup yields CDR1 GTSNPN and CDR2 SVGIG (reference sequence). V dropped 1 base and J dropped 6 bases, with 13 bases sitting between them. The CDR3 length is 14 residues. CDR3 amino acids: CAWSAGLPPNEQFF. The CDR3 bases are TGTGCCTGGAGTGCTGGACTCCCTCCCAATGAGCAGTTCTTC.

This chain connects TRBV27 to TRBJ2-1; 7 bases agree with TRBD2. V shed 3 bases, J shed 7 bases, and the junction held 9 bases outside the gene matches. The CDR3 has 15 residues. CDR1 and CDR2 (germline): MNHEY, SMNVEV (reference sequence). CDR3 residues: CASSFGWEGRNEQFF. CDR3 nucleotides: TGTGCCAGCAGTTTCGGGTGGGAGGGCCGTAATGAGCAGTTCTTC.

As regards this clonotype: One junction end does not reproduce the germline sequence, and a read error may be involved. CDR3 in amino acids: CASRQGASAYEQYF. CDR3 sequence (DNA): TGTGCCAGCAGACAAGGGGCTAGCGCGTACGAGCAGTACTTC. V usage is TRBV4-2 and J usage is TRBJ2-7, with D tentatively TRBD2 (6 bases). Germline V CDR1 and CDR2: LGHNA, YNFKEQ. CDR3 length: 14 amino acids.

V is TRBV6-4 and J is TRBJ2-1, with D unresolved. The ends were cut back, 0 bases at V and 0 bases at J, with 12 bases in the middle. This CDR3 region has 17 residues. Germline CDR1 and CDR2: MRHNA and SNTAGT. Written as DNA, the CDR3 is TGTGCCAGCAGTGACTCCCAGGCCCTCCGCTCCTACAATGAGCAGTTCTTC. This gives the protein CASSDSQALRSYNEQFF.

This clonotype was picked up a small number of times. The CDR3 DNA reads as TGCGCCAGCAGCTTGGGGGACAGCGCCTACGAGCAGTACTTC. Its translation is CASSLGDSAYEQYF. The chain is built from TRBV5-1 and TRBJ2-7; the match to TRBD1 covers 7 bases. V was clipped by 0 bases and J by 2 bases; unmatched bases: 2. The germline V gene encodes CDR1 SGHRS and CDR2 YFSETQ. The CDR3 runs to 14 residues.

The rearrangement links TRBV3-1 to TRBJ2-1; D might be TRBD1 (6 bases). The CDR3 is 16 amino acids. Trimming cost V 2 bases and J 6 bases, with 17 bases left between them. Germline lookup yields CDR1 LGHDT and CDR2 YNNKEL (reference sequence). The CDR3 sequence is CASSQISLARGNEQFF. In DNA form, the CDR3 reads TGTGCCAGCAGCCAAATTTCCCTTGCCAGGGGCAATGAGCAGTTCTTC.

Only a few counts were recorded for this clonotype. The chain couples TRBV10-3 to TRBJ2-1; 9 bases fit TRBD1. The CDR3 covers 18 residues. Germline V gene sequence: CDR1 ENHRY, CDR2 SYGVKD. V was clipped by 3 bases and J by 5 bases; unmatched bases: 14. Written as DNA, the CDR3 is TGTGCCATCAGTGAAATACAGGGGGCAGGATTTTCCAACAATGAGCAGTTCTTC. It translates to CAISEIQGAGFSNNEQFF.

The gene calls are TRBV6-2 or TRBV6-3 and TRBJ1-2; a possible D gene is TRBD1 (5 bases). This CDR3 region has 21 residues. Trimming took 2 bases from V and 0 from J, leaving 28 bases between them. Germline lookup yields CDR1 MNHEY and CDR2 SVGEGT. CDR3 bases: TGTGCCAGCAGTTACCGTCCGGGACTTACGACCAACTTTAAAGCTAACTATGGCTACACCTTC. This codes for CASSYRPGLTTNFKANYGYTF.

V is TRBV5-1 and J is TRBJ2-2; the match to TRBD2 covers 12 bases. Looked up from germline, CDR1 is SGHRS and CDR2 is YFSETQ. With V trimmed by 5 bases and J by 3 bases, 5 bases remained unmatched. The CDR3 runs to 16 residues. The CDR3 is CASRSSGRAHTGELFF. CDR3 nucleotide sequence: TGCGCCAGCAGGTCTAGCGGGAGGGCTCACACCGGGGAGCTGTTTTTT.

This clonotype was counted many times. The V and J genes are TRBV12-3 or TRBV12-4 and TRBJ2-1; the match to TRBD2 covers 7 bases. The J segment lost 10 bases and the V segment lost 7 bases, leaving 16 bases of the junction unmatched. CDR3 length equals 15 residues. CDR3 region: CASTSSGREKGEQFF. The DNA of the CDR3 is TGTGCCAGCACCTCCTCAGGGAGGGAGAAAGGCGAGCAGTTCTTC.

The rearrangement links TRBV28 to TRBJ1-4; TRBD1 aligns across 9 bases. The germline V gene has CDR1 MDHEN and CDR2 SYDVKM. V was pared by 2 bases and J by 6 bases, with 16 bases of the junction left unmatched. This CDR3 has 19 amino acids. CDR3 amino acids: CASSLTQGAEAFLDEKLFF. DNA for the CDR3: TGTGCCAGCAGTTTAACACAGGGGGCTGAGGCGTTCTTAGATGAAAAACTGTTTTTT.

This clonotype was detected many times. This sequence joins TRBV11-2 and TRBJ2-1; 8 bases fit TRBD2. The CDR3 contains 15 residues. J lost 7 bases, V lost 4 bases, and 9 bases had no gene match. Germline V gives CDR1 SGHAT, CDR2 FQNNGV. CDR3 nucleotide sequence: TGTGCCAGCAGCTCCCCAGCGGGAGTGGGTAATGAGCAGTTCTTC. Its translation is CASSSPAGVGNEQFF.

This clonotype was seen a few times. The chain uses TRBV3-1 and TRBJ1-2; D not resolved. Germline V lookup: CDR1 LGHDT, CDR2 YNNKEL (reference sequence). The V end lost 0 bases, the J end lost 3 bases, and 11 bases lay between the germline ends. The CDR3 length is 15 residues. DNA of the CDR3: TGTGCCAGCAGCCAAGAAGTGGATCCCTACTATGGCTACACCTTC. It yields the protein CASSQEVDPYYGYTF.

This clonotype was counted many times. The chain employs TRBV4-2 and TRBJ2-3; 9 positions match TRBD2. V was pared by 5 bases and J by 10 bases, with 1 base of the junction left unmatched. CDR3 size: 11 residues. CDR1 is LGHNA, CDR2 YNFKEQ, per germline. CDR3 nucleotides: TGTGCCAGCAGCGGCGGGGGGGCGCAGTATTTT. Translation: CASSGGGAQYF.